Sequencing of this TCR beta chain was carried out in a study of blood T cell repertoires in COVID-19. On the study more broadly: Acute-phase and convalescent COVID-19 samples originated in the United States, Italy and Spain.

In the authors' methods: Amplification of reference gene primers provided the estimated nucleated cell counts. Measured with immunoSEQ multiplex PCR; TCRdb has only the in-frame clones, and not every one. That table furnishes V, J and clone size, whereas the DNA furnished D and trimming. The table records about 160,000 clones, 85% of them present only once. There are 12 residues in the CDR3. The V end was cut by 5 bases, the J end by 8 bases, with 12 bases between. The chain links TRBV12-3 or TRBV12-4 to TRBJ1-2, with a possible D match to TRBD1 (5 bases). Sequenced material: peripheral blood. The clonotype was recovered from a human donor with acute or convalescent COVID-19. The donor label of this sample is uncertain. The CDR3 loop is CASSDQGYGYTF. For the CDR3, the DNA is TGTGCCAGCAGTGACCAGGGTTACGGCTACACCTTC.